This paragraph reports one T cell receptor beta chain. The antigen remains unidentified. The PCR employed 60 Vbeta primers together with 13 Jbeta primers. Some clones are missing from TCRdb's copy, which holds only in-frame ones; the method was immunoSEQ multiplex PCR. The sample has some 110,000 clones; over 60% are singletons. The sample belongs to a study of cytomegalovirus exposure and HLA in healthy donors. Turning to the study itself: Early released data had tens of millions of unique TCRs, all coming from HLA-typed donors.

Germline V gives CDR1 LGHNA, CDR2 YSLEER. With 3 bases clipped from V and 8 bases from J, the junction kept 6 bases outside the gene matches. The CDR3 contains 14 residues. Study-wide results and limits: A later examination showed that TCR association rates differed by HLA locus, with DRB1 most and HLA-C fewest. In vitro experiments confirmed that three CMV-associated chains were specific for CMV antigens. Later, an analysis found that common viral pathogens appeared to be linked with several of the most significant clusters.

This TCR came from a woman aged 45-65 years in good health and CMV-seropositive. The sample taken for sequencing was PBMCs. The chain employs TRBV4-3 and TRBJ2-1, with 8 bases identical to TRBD1. The CDR3 loop reads CASSHTGGIDEQFF. The CDR3, as DNA: TGCGCCAGCAGCCACACAGGGGGGATCGATGAGCAGTTCTTC.